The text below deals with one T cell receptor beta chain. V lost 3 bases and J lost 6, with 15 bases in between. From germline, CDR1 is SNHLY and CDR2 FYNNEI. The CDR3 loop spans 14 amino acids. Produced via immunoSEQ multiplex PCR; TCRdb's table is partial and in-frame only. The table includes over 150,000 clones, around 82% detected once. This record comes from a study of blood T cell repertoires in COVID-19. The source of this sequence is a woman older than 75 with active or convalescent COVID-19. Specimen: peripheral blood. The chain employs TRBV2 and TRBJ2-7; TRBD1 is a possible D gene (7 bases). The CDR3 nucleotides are TGTGCCAGCAGTGACTCAGGGGGGAAAGTCGAGCAGTACTTC. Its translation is CASSDSGGKVEQYF. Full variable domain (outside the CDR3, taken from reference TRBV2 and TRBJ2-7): EPEVTQTPSHQVTQMGQEVILRCVPISNHLYFYWYRQILGQKVEFLVSFYNNEISEKSEIFDDQFSVERPDGSNFTLKIRSTKLEDSAMYFCASSDSGGKVEQYFGPGTRLTVT.